Listed below are T cell receptor beta chains from one sample, sequenced in a study of cytomegalovirus exposure and HLA in healthy donors. Profiling relied on immunoSEQ multiplex PCR, and the TCRdb table lists in-frame clones only, not all of them. Counted here are about 170,000 clones, roughly two thirds occurring once; the ten biggest clones make up roughly 5.2%. The sequenced sample was PBMCs. The receptors here all came from a woman aged 18-29 years in good health and CMV-seropositive. Both conserved end residues are part of each CDR3. Each record gives: CDR3 DNA, CDR3 protein, clone size, V gene, J gene, D gene. D genes are given only for firm matches. Rows give clone size only sometimes, using once, few, many, or a class for an expanded clone.

TGTGCCAGTAGTATAGGGGTCGGGTACACTGAAGCTTTCTTT,CASSIGVGYTEAFF,-,TRBV19,TRBJ1-1,-
TGCAGCGTTGAGGCGGGGGGAAATGCCAAAAACATTCAGTACTTC,CSVEAGGNAKNIQYF,few,TRBV29-1,TRBJ2-4,TRBD2
TGTGCCAGCAGCTCTACCGACAGGGGTTGGGTTCTCAATGAGCAGTTCTTC,CASSSTDRGWVLNEQFF,-,TRBV13,TRBJ2-1,TRBD1
TGTGCCAGTAGTAACTCGGGACAGGGGGCAGGGGAGCAGTACTTC,CASSNSGQGAGEQYF,-,TRBV19,TRBJ2-7,TRBD1
TGCGCCAGCAGAGGGGAATATTACAGCTTCTTT,CASRGEYYSFF,-,TRBV4-1,TRBJ1-1,-
TGCGCCAGCAGCCAAGGGGCTGTTGGGCAGCCCCAGCATTTT,CASSQGAVGQPQHF,few,TRBV5-1,TRBJ1-5,-
TGTGCCAGCACCCCAGGCGGGGGGCGCAGGCCGTTCTTC,CASTPGGGRRPFF,few,TRBV6-5,TRBJ2-1,TRBD2
TGTGCCAGCAGCCCCGAACGAAATACTCTGACCTACGAGCAGTACTTC,CASSPERNTLTYEQYF,-,TRBV11-2,TRBJ2-7,-
TGTGCCAGCAGGGAGGAGTTAATCACTGAAGCTTTCTTT,CASREELITEAFF,-,TRBV6-5,TRBJ1-1,-
TGTGCCAGTAGCCCGGACGGGGTGAACACTGAAGCTTTCTTT,CASSPDGVNTEAFF,few,TRBV19,TRBJ1-1,-
TGTGCCAGCAGCCGGAACACCGGGGAGCTGTTTTTT,CASSRNTGELFF,-,TRBV11-3,TRBJ2-2,-
TGTGCCAGCAGTGAGGGGGGGGCCGGGGAGCTGTTTTTT,CASSEGGAGELFF,once,TRBV2,TRBJ2-2,TRBD2
TGCGCCAGCAGCCAAGCGACTGGAAGGCTCTCCAGAGATACGCAGTATTTT,CASSQATGRLSRDTQYF,-,TRBV4-3,TRBJ2-3,-
TGTGCCAGCAGTTACACCGGGAGAACCTACGAGCAGTACTTC,CASSYTGRTYEQYF,-,TRBV6-5,TRBJ2-7,-
TGCGCCAGCAGCCCGGATGGGCGGGAGTCCTACGAGCAGTACTTC,CASSPDGRESYEQYF,-,TRBV5-1,TRBJ2-7,TRBD2
TGTGCCTGGAGGACAGGGGCAAATTCACCCCTCCACTTT,CAWRTGANSPLHF,-,TRBV30,TRBJ1-6,TRBD1
TGTGCCAGCAGTCCACCCACGTTCGGGGGGTACGAGCAGTACTTC,CASSPPTFGGYEQYF,-,TRBV6-1,TRBJ2-7,TRBD2
TGCGCCAGCAGCTTGGCCCTAGCGGAAGAAAAACTGTTTTTT,CASSLALAEEKLFF,-,TRBV5-1,TRBJ1-4,-
TGTGCCAGCAGCCCTACAGGAGTGAACACTGAAGCTTTCTTT,CASSPTGVNTEAFF,-,TRBV7-2,TRBJ1-1,-
TGTGCCACCAGCAGAGATTTGGGGGCTGAGAACATTCAGTACTTC,CATSRDLGAENIQYF,-,TRBV15,TRBJ2-4,-
TGTGCCAGCAGCGTAGTGTCAGGGGCTAACTATGGCTACACCTTC,CASSVVSGANYGYTF,few,TRBV9,TRBJ1-2,-
TGTGCCAGCGGTAGCATATACAATGAGCAGTTCTTC,CASGSIYNEQFF,once,TRBV7-2,TRBJ2-1,-
TGTGCCAGACAACCCGCAGAGGGATTCTACTTC,CARQPAEGFYF,few,TRBV2,TRBJ2-5,-
TGTGCCAGCAGTGAATTCACGGGTAGTGTTGCCGAGCAGTACTTC,CASSEFTGSVAEQYF,few,TRBV6-4,TRBJ2-7,-
TGTGCCAGCAGCCGAGGGACAGGGAAATCCTATAATTCACCCCTCCACTTT,CASSRGTGKSYNSPLHF,-,TRBV21-1,TRBJ1-6,-
TGTGCCAGCAGCGCCAGCGGGGGGGGCCACACTGAAGCTTTCTTT,CASSASGGGHTEAFF,-,TRBV9,TRBJ1-1,-
TGTGCCAGTAGTATTAACGAAGCGGGAATGGACGAGCAGTACTTC,CASSINEAGMDEQYF,-,TRBV19,TRBJ2-7,TRBD2
TGCACCAGCACCCAAAGGGGAGGGATTTGCGGGGGGACGGCCACATTT,CTSTQRGGICGGTATF,-,TRBV1,TRBJ2-3,-
TGTGCCAGCAGCTTGATGCTAGTCGGAGCTTTCTTT,CASSLMLVGAFF,-,TRBV5-8,TRBJ1-1,-
TGTGCCAGCTCTGACCGGGACAGGGTCTACGAGCAGTACTTC,CASSDRDRVYEQYF,-,TRBV18,TRBJ2-7,TRBD1
TGTGCCAGTGGTCCGTCGGACAGTCCTCTACAAAAACTGTTTTTT,CASGPSDSPLQKLFF,-,TRBV19,TRBJ1-4,-
TGTGCCATCAGGGCAGGGGGCGGTGGGGCCAACGTCCTGACTTTC,CAIRAGGGGANVLTF,-,TRBV10-3,TRBJ2-6,TRBD1
TGTGCCAGCAGCGACCCTGGGACAGGCCTTCGTACTGGGGCCAACGTCCTGACTTTC,CASSDPGTGLRTGANVLTF,-,TRBV9,TRBJ2-6,TRBD1
TGTGCCAGCAGTTTCGGCACTGAAGCTTTCTTT,CASSFGTEAFF,-,TRBV27,TRBJ1-1,-
TGTGCCAGCAGCCTAAACTCGCAGACCCAGTACTTC,CASSLNSQTQYF,-,TRBV7-2,TRBJ2-5,-
TGTGCCAGCAGCCCCCCTGGGGGGGAGCAGTACTTC,CASSPPGGEQYF,-,TRBV28,TRBJ2-7,-
TGTGCCAGCAGCTTAGTAAGGGGACAGAACACTGAAGCTTTCTTT,CASSLVRGQNTEAFF,-,TRBV11-2,TRBJ1-1,-
TGTGCCAGCAGCTTAGAAGCCCTACAGGGAGACAATGAAAAACTGTTTTTT,CASSLEALQGDNEKLFF,-,TRBV11-2,TRBJ1-4,-
TGTGCCACCTCGAACAGGGTGAGAGACAATGAGCAGTTCTTC,CATSNRVRDNEQFF,-,TRBV6-4,TRBJ2-1,-
TGTGCCAGCAGTGACTCGGCGGGGGGCCCGGATACGCAGTATTTT,CASSDSAGGPDTQYF,-,TRBV6-4,TRBJ2-3,TRBD2
TGCGCCAGCAGACTTACGCAGGGGCCTGAAGCTTTCTTT,CASRLTQGPEAFF,-,TRBV5-1,TRBJ1-1,-
TGTGCCAGCAGCGCCTGGGGGACAGGGATCTACGAGCAGTACTTC,CASSAWGTGIYEQYF,-,TRBV9,TRBJ2-7,TRBD1
TGCGCCAGCATGGCGGGGGGCCGTCCCTCCGAGCAGTACTTC,CASMAGGRPSEQYF,-,TRBV5-1,TRBJ2-7,TRBD2
TGCGCCAGCAGCTTTAGTTCCTCAGGGGCAGATACGCAGTATTTT,CASSFSSSGADTQYF,once,TRBV5-1,TRBJ2-3,-
TGTGCCAGCAGTTCCCCAGGGCGGGGGGCTGAAGCTTTCTTT,CASSSPGRGAEAFF,-,TRBV28,TRBJ1-1,-
TGTGCCAGCAGCTATCGACAGGGTGTGGAGACCCAGTACTTC,CASSYRQGVETQYF,-,TRBV5-6,TRBJ2-5,TRBD1
TGCGCCAGCAGCCAAGATTCCGGGGAGTCTAACTATGGCTACACCTTC,CASSQDSGESNYGYTF,-,TRBV4-3,TRBJ1-2,-
TGTGCCAGCAGCTTATACGGTTCTGACAGGGGGAATGAGCAGTTCTTC,CASSLYGSDRGNEQFF,once,TRBV7-9,TRBJ2-1,TRBD1
TGTGCCAGCAAATTAGGACAGGGCGACACTGAAGCTTTCTTT,CASKLGQGDTEAFF,-,TRBV27,TRBJ1-1,TRBD1
TGTGCCAGCAGCGTAACAGGGCAGGCTGAGCAGTTCTTC,CASSVTGQAEQFF,-,TRBV9,TRBJ2-1,-
TGCGCCAGCAGCTACGGCCCGGACAGCTCCTACAATGAGCAGTTCTTC,CASSYGPDSSYNEQFF,-,TRBV5-1,TRBJ2-1,-
TGCAGCGTTGACGAGAAGAATTCACCCCTCCACTTT,CSVDEKNSPLHF,-,TRBV29-1,TRBJ1-6,-
TGTGCCACCAGCAGAGCCGCGGGGTACGAGCAGTACTTC,CATSRAAGYEQYF,-,TRBV15,TRBJ2-7,-
TGTGCCAGCAGTGTTAGGACAGGGAGCTACGAGCAGTACTTC,CASSVRTGSYEQYF,-,TRBV2,TRBJ2-7,TRBD1
TGCGCCAGCAGCCCCGGGGGGCTAGCAGAGCGAGAGACCCAGTACTTC,CASSPGGLAERETQYF,-,TRBV4-1,TRBJ2-5,-
TGCGCCAGCTCAAGGGAGACTAGCGGGGTAGATACGCAGTATTTT,CASSRETSGVDTQYF,-,TRBV5-1,TRBJ2-3,TRBD2
TGTGCCACCACGGGACAGGGGCTTTACAATGAGCAGTTCTTC,CATTGQGLYNEQFF,-,TRBV2,TRBJ2-1,TRBD1